The TCR beta chain described here comes from a study of CD8+CD57+ T cells in acquired aplastic anemia. Study summary: Recorded DNA amounts for sorted CD4+ and CD8+ cells had an average of roughly 3.4 ug. The average read count for CD4+ cells in healthy donors was some 11 million.

On this clonotype: Antigen specificity is unknown.

V lost 5 bases and J 7 bases, leaving 11 bases between the germline ends. This CDR3 is built from 12 residues. The germline V gene encodes CDR1 SNHLY and CDR2 FYNNEI. Findings of the study overall: Patients versus controls showed no significant CD8+ Simpson's diversity difference.

Profiling that covered TCR beta VDJ and CDR3 relied on genomic DNA as its template. TCRdb used MiXCR to reprocess the reads, holding one entry per CDR3 protein. The table lists approximately 200,000 distinct CDR3 sequences, approximately 60% of them singletons. The chain couples TRBV2 to TRBJ1-2; D remains ambiguous. The clonotype was recovered from a human donor in good health. Sequences were obtained from sorted CD4+, CD8+, or CD8+CD57+ T cells (not recorded which) from PBMCs. CDR3 sequence reads: CASSSTEFGYTF. CDR3 DNA sequence: TGTGCCAGCAGTTCCACAGAGTTTGGCTACACCTTC.